The entry below gives a single T cell receptor (beta chain) sequence along with its context. Its matching antigen is unknown. Some clones are missing from TCRdb's copy, which holds only in-frame ones; the method was immunoSEQ multiplex PCR. The sample has 37,000 or so clones, more than 70% seen once. This entry is derived from a study of lymphopenia after photon versus proton radiotherapy. General study findings and limits: Only patients who died were analyzed for survival; proton advantage is unproven. Larger post-nadir TCR diversity loss correlated inversely with survival in deceased patients.

The CDR3 contains 16 residues. CDR1 LNHDA and CDR2 SQIVND come from the germline V gene (reference sequence). V shed 4 bases, J shed 8 bases, and the junction held 14 bases outside the gene matches. The sequencing here drew on peripheral blood, taken from a patient treated with photon-based radiotherapy. This TCR was recovered from a man in his fifties or sixties with gastric cancer. J is TRBJ2-1 and V is TRBV19, with 7 nucleotides matching TRBD2. The CDR3 coding sequence is TGTGCCAGTAGTAACCGACTAGCCTCAGGACTCCATGAGCAGTTCTTC. Translated: CASSNRLASGLHEQFF.